This TCR beta chain was recorded in a study of T cell changes during pregnancy in multiple sclerosis. Sequenced by immunoSEQ multiplex PCR; TCRdb stores in-frame clones only, minus some. Here the sample spans about 57,000 clones, 90% to 95% being singletons. Germline V lookup: CDR1 GTSNPN, CDR2 SVGIG (reference sequence). V was clipped by 4 bases and J by 4 bases, with 11 bases between them. The CDR3 spans 13 residues. The rearrangement uses TRBV30 and TRBJ1-5; no definite D call. Sequencing used peripheral blood, obtained after pregnancy. The receptor was derived from a female donor with multiple sclerosis, enrolled in a pregnancy study. The CDR3 DNA reads as TGTGCCTGGAACCTTGACAAAAATCAGCCCCAGCATTTT. It specifies CAWNLDKNQPQHF.